One sample yielded the 3 T cell receptor beta chains listed below, sequenced in a study of beta chain features in type 1 diabetes. Whole-study findings and limits: TCRB CDR3s were moderately but significantly shorter in Type 1 diabetes patients in all four CD4+ subsets.

Expressed TCRB transcripts were sequenced because the entire RNA isolate underwent reverse transcription. Sequencing was performed with immunoSEQ multiplex PCR; in TCRdb, only in-frame clones are kept and a portion is missing. The sample has hundreds of thousands of clones, about 14% seen once; the top ten hold around 0.04%. No antigen is known for these receptors. Source material: naive CD4+ T cells from blood. All receptors come from a man aged 18 to 30 with type 1 diabetes.

This clone has more than one count but fewer than ten. The V gene is TRBV30, the J gene TRBJ2-6; D call uncertain. Germline V gene sequence: CDR1 GTSNPN, CDR2 SVGIG (reference sequence). The CDR3 spans 13 residues. V lost 2 bases and J 4 bases, leaving 6 bases between the germline ends. The CDR3: CAWSTQGANVLTF. In nucleotides, the CDR3 is TGTGCCTGGAGTACCCAGGGGGCCAACGTCCTGACTTTC.

The sample holds a few counts of this clone. The gene calls are TRBV6-6 and TRBJ1-1, with 7 bases fitting TRBD1. The CDR3 runs 15 residues. Germline V lookup: CDR1 MNHNY, CDR2 SVGAGI (reference sequence). V was clipped by 0 bases and J by 3 bases; unmatched bases: 4. The DNA of the CDR3 is TGTGCCAGCAGTTACTCTCAGGGGGGAGACACTGAAGCTTTCTTT. Its translation is CASSYSQGGDTEAFF.

This clone has only a few counts. The chain employs TRBV28 and TRBJ1-5; D remains ambiguous. Germline values: CDR1 MDHEN, CDR2 SYDVKM. Trimming removed 6 bases at V and 3 bases at J, with 9 bases between. CDR3 length: 13 amino acids. CDR3 nucleotides: TGTGCCAGCAGAGAACCGTTCAATCAGCCCCAGCATTTT. It translates to CASREPFNQPQHF.